The clone carrying this T cell receptor (beta chain) was seen more than once but under ten times. V trimming: 2 bases; J trimming: 9 bases; junction bases outside the gene matches: 4. CDR1 is MNHEY and CDR2 is SVGAGI in the germline V gene. The CDR3 extends over 14 amino acids. This specimen belongs to a study of T-cell reconstitution after alpha-beta-depleted transplantation in children. Preparation of the TCRbeta library used unique molecular identifiers. TCRdb ran MiXCR on the PCR reads and lists one entry per CDR3 protein. This table has approximately 400,000 distinct CDR3 sequences, about a tenth appearing once.

The V and J genes are TRBV6-5 and TRBJ2-1; TRBD2 matches at 10 bases. The sample consisted of PBMCs from the stem cell graft donor, taken from the stem cell graft. This sequence was found in a human donor who donated a stem cell graft to a child with acute myeloid leukemia. The CDR3 region has the DNA TGTGCCAGCAGTTACAGCGGGGGGGCGGTTGAGCAGTTCTTC. Its translation is CASSYSGGAVEQFF.